This entry lists 27 T cell receptor beta chains sequenced from one sample in a study of regulatory T cells in long-lasting Graves disease. Time point in this sample: persistent/refractory GD, antithyroid drugs over 5 years with positive TRAb. The TCR library was prepared using RNA isolated from PBMCs. Building of the TCR beta libraries involved iRepertoire HTBI primers and Arm-PCR of CDR3 regions. TCRdb processed the multiplex PCR reads anew with MiXCR; each CDR3 protein has one entry. Of around 400,000 distinct CDR3 sequences listed, 21% are singletons. Sample: peripheral blood mononuclear cells (PBMCs), taken when the disease was refractory, from a patient treated with antithyroid drugs. The receptors were sampled from a female donor with Graves disease.

This clonotype was detected only a few times. The CDR3 spells CASKRIGIGTFQETQYF. The DNA of the CDR3 is TGTGCCAGCAAGAGAATCGGGATCGGTACGTTCCAAGAGACCCAGTACTTC. V gene TRBV7-9 combines with J gene TRBJ2-5; D may be TRBD2 (5 bases). The CDR3 has 17 amino acids. V lost 7 bases and J lost 1, with 22 bases in between. Germline-derived CDR1 and CDR2 are SEHNR and FQNEAQ (reference sequence).

The CDR3 DNA follows: TGTGCCACCAGTGATGCCACTAGCGGGAGTATCTATGAGCAGTTCTTC. Its protein product is CATSDATSGSIYEQFF. The J gene is TRBJ2-1, the V gene TRBV24-1, with 11 positions matching TRBD2. The germline V gene has CDR1 KGHDR and CDR2 SFDVKD. This CDR3 spans 16 amino acids. J gave up 8 bases and V 3 bases, and 8 bases lay outside the gene matches.

This clonotype was observed many times. V and J are TRBV5-4 and TRBJ1-2, with D unresolved. CDR1 and CDR2 from the germline V gene are SGHNT and YYREEE (reference sequence). V shed 1 base and J shed 10 bases, with 14 bases lying between them. CDR3 length: 13 residues. CDR3 in DNA: TGTGCCAGCAGCTTGAGGCAGGCCGGGCTCTACACCTTC. Its protein product is CASSLRQAGLYTF.

This clonotype was recorded many times. The chain combines TRBV2 with TRBJ2-7, with D tentatively TRBD2 (7 bases). The CDR3 is 14 amino acids. V lost 6 bases and J 2 bases, leaving 14 bases between the germline ends. Germline V lookup: CDR1 SNHLY, CDR2 FYNNEI. The CDR3 here is CASSERGGAYEQYF. The DNA of the CDR3 is TGTGCCAGCAGCGAGAGAGGGGGGGCCTACGAGCAGTACTTC.

This rearrangement joins TRBV11-3 to TRBJ2-5; D gene unclear. CDR1 SGHNT and CDR2 YENEEA come from the germline V gene. The CDR3 runs to 14 residues. The V end was cut by 5 bases, the J end by 2 bases, with 12 bases between. In nucleotides, the CDR3 is TGTGCCAGCAGCGCCCCGGAGAATCAAGAGACCCAGTACTTC. This translates into CASSAPENQETQYF.

In its sample, this clonotype was seen many times. The rearrangement uses TRBV6-1 and TRBJ2-7, with D perhaps TRBD1 (6 bases). The germline gives CDR1 MNHNS, CDR2 SASEGT. V lost 1 base to trimming and J lost 3 bases, with 16 bases between them. CDR3 length equals 16 residues. CDR3 region: CASSEEVTGLGYEQYF. For the CDR3, the DNA is TGTGCCAGCAGTGAAGAAGTGACAGGTTTAGGCTACGAGCAGTACTTC.

The table lists this clonotype with a few counts. In nucleotides, the CDR3 is TGTGCCAGCAGTTTATATCCCCCTGAGGGGCAGTTCTTC. This gives the protein CASSLYPPEGQFF. The chain is built from TRBV27 and TRBJ2-1, with D perhaps matching TRBD2 (5 bases). Germline V gives CDR1 MNHEY, CDR2 SMNVEV (reference sequence). V dropped 1 base and J dropped 12 bases, with 13 bases sitting between them. The CDR3 loop spans 13 amino acids.

The chain is built from TRBV5-1 and TRBJ1-1; TRBD1 might be the D (6 bases). CDR1 and CDR2 from the germline V gene are SGHRS and YFSETQ. CDR3 length: 15 amino acids. Trimming took off 4 bases at V and 1 base at J, with 14 bases between the two ends. Here the CDR3 reads CASSPLGAENTEAFF. The DNA of the CDR3 is TGCGCCAGCAGCCCGTTGGGGGCCGAGAACACTGAAGCTTTCTTT.

The sample holds many counts of this clonotype. V is TRBV19 and J is TRBJ1-2, with TRBD1 matching over 7 bases. The germline V gene encodes CDR1 LNHDA and CDR2 SQIVND (reference sequence). V shed 5 bases and J 4 bases; nucleotides not matched to a gene: 16. The CDR3 runs to 17 residues. CDR3 sequence: CASSVTGTAPTGYGYTF. DNA of the CDR3: TGTGCCAGTAGTGTAACCGGGACAGCACCCACGGGCTATGGCTACACCTTC.

This clonotype occurred a few times. V usage is TRBV6-1 and J usage is TRBJ2-7; 8 nucleotides match TRBD2. The germline V gene encodes CDR1 MNHNS and CDR2 SASEGT. This CDR3 has 14 amino acids. Germline trimming cut 8 bases from V and 2 bases from J; bases unmatched to any gene: 8. CDR3: CASGAAGVPYEQYF. The CDR3 region has the DNA TGTGCCAGCGGAGCAGCGGGAGTCCCCTACGAGCAGTACTTC.

This clonotype showed up just a few times. The chain couples TRBV7-8 to TRBJ2-5, with unresolved D. This CDR3 region has 15 residues. Germline CDR1 SGHVS, CDR2 FQNEAQ. V dropped 3 bases and J dropped 3 bases, with 14 bases sitting between them. CDR3 sequence (DNA): TGTGCCAGCAGCTTGGGTGGGTCCCCAAAAGAGACCCAGTACTTC. As protein: CASSLGGSPKETQYF.

CDR3 protein: CASSPGPGPNEKLFF. The CDR3 coding sequence is TGTGCCAGCTCCCCCGGGCCAGGGCCTAATGAAAAACTGTTTTTT. The chain uses TRBV18 and TRBJ1-4; TRBD1 might be the D (5 bases). The length of the CDR3 is 15 residues. Germline V gives CDR1 KGHSH, CDR2 LQKENI. V was pared by 6 bases and J by 3 bases, with 14 bases between.

The V call is TRBV15, the J call TRBJ1-4; TRBD1 might be the D (5 bases). V gave up 3 bases and J gave up 5 bases, with 25 bases separating them. Germline V gene lookup returns CDR1 LNHNV and CDR2 YYDKDF (reference sequence). This CDR3 comprises 19 residues. CDR3 loop: CATSRDGTAILVSNEKLFF. As DNA, the CDR3 is TGTGCCACCAGCAGGGATGGGACCGCTATTCTGGTCTCCAATGAAAAACTGTTTTTT.

The chain employs TRBV10-3 and TRBJ2-7, with 7 bases that match TRBD1. This CDR3 has 14 amino acids. CDR1 is ENHRY, CDR2 SYGVKD, per germline. The V gene end was trimmed by 2 bases and the J gene end by 5 bases; junction bases not matched to a gene: 6. The CDR3 DNA follows: TGTGCCATCAGTGAGCCGACAGGGTCCAACGAGCAGTACTTC. It translates to CAISEPTGSNEQYF.

This clonotype came up many times. This chain joins TRBV7-9 and TRBJ2-7; D is possibly TRBD1 or TRBD2 (5 bases each). The germline gives CDR1 SEHNR, CDR2 FQNEAQ (reference sequence). V was trimmed by 3 bases and J by 9 bases, leaving 12 bases between them. The CDR3 length is 12 residues. The CDR3 DNA reads TGTGCCAGCAGCTTTCGGGACCGTGCGCAGTACTTC. Translating gives CASSFRDRAQYF.

The rearrangement links TRBV10-3 to TRBJ1-2, with TRBD1 matching 7 bases. Germline V gene sequence: CDR1 ENHRY, CDR2 SYGVKD. This CDR3 is 16 amino acids long. Trimming took 3 bases from V and 2 from J; bases not matched to a gene: 9. CDR3 residues: CAISDPDREGNYGYTF. In nucleotides, the CDR3 is TGTGCCATCAGTGATCCCGACAGGGAAGGGAACTATGGCTACACCTTC.

V usage is TRBV6-9 and J usage is TRBJ1-5; D remains unclear. V dropped 3 bases and J dropped 3 bases, with 6 bases sitting between them. The CDR3 extends over 13 amino acids. In germline, CDR1 is MNHGY, CDR2 SVAAGI. Written as DNA, the CDR3 is TGTGCCAGCAGTTACGGCTTCAATCAGCCCCAGCATTTT. Its translation is CASSYGFNQPQHF.

In its sample, this clonotype was seen a few times. This sequence joins TRBV6-1 and TRBJ2-7; 12 bases fit TRBD2. CDR3 length: 15 residues. Germline values: CDR1 MNHNS, CDR2 SASEGT. J lost 6 bases, V lost 6 bases, and 9 bases had no gene match. The CDR3 is CASSLGTSGSGEQYF. Written as DNA, the CDR3 is TGTGCCAGCAGCCTAGGGACTAGCGGGTCTGGCGAGCAGTACTTC.

This clonotype was seen ten or more times. This sequence joins TRBV7-3 and TRBJ2-7; D is uncertain. Trimming took 3 bases from V and 1 from J, leaving 13 bases between them. The germline CDR1 and CDR2 sequences are SGHTA and FQGTGA. There are 15 residues in the CDR3. CDR3 loop: CASSLLADDSYEQYF. As DNA, the CDR3 is TGTGCCAGCAGCTTGCTGGCGGATGATTCCTACGAGCAGTACTTC.

The gene calls are TRBV25-1 and TRBJ2-7; the D gene could be TRBD1 or TRBD2 (6 bases each). Trimming left V 6 bases short and J 7 bases short, with 19 bases between. The CDR3 is 14 residues long. In germline, CDR1 is MGHDK, CDR2 SYGVNS. The CDR3 region has the DNA TGTGCCAGCAGCAAAAAGCTGGGGGCGGGGGAGCAGTACTTC. Encoded protein: CASSKKLGAGEQYF.

Only one count was recorded for this clonotype. The V and J genes are TRBV18 and TRBJ2-3; possibly TRBD1 for D (6 bases). The CDR3 covers 16 residues. CDR1 and CDR2 (germline): KGHSH, LQKENI. V dropped 3 bases and J dropped 1 base, with 14 bases sitting between them. The DNA of the CDR3 is TGTGCCAGCTCACCCATACAGGGTACTGGCACAGATACGCAGTATTTT. Protein sequence: CASSPIQGTGTDTQYF.

The V call is TRBV20-1, the J call TRBJ2-3; 13 nucleotides agree with TRBD2. Trimming took 6 bases from V and 2 from J; bases not matched to a gene: 11. In germline, CDR1 is DFQATT, CDR2 SNEGSKA (reference sequence). The CDR3 has 17 amino acids. CDR3 nucleotides: TGCAGTGCCGGGACAGACGGGACTAGCGGGAACACAGATACGCAGTATTTT. This codes for CSAGTDGTSGNTDTQYF.

The V call is TRBV5-1, the J call TRBJ2-7; 9 bases match TRBD1. The CDR3 is 13 amino acids. V lost 5 bases to trimming and J lost 4 bases; unmatched junction nucleotides: 4. Germline CDR1 is SGHRS and CDR2 is YFSETQ. The CDR3 sequence is CASRKTGGYEQYF. Here the CDR3 DNA reads TGCGCCAGCAGAAAGACAGGGGGTTACGAGCAGTACTTC.

The chain uses TRBV20-1 and TRBJ2-5; 10 bases are shared with TRBD1. V was pared by 1 base and J by 4 bases, with 6 bases of the junction left unmatched. Germline-derived CDR1 and CDR2 are DFQATT and SNEGSKA (reference sequence). The length of the CDR3 is 15 residues. The CDR3 is CSARAGTGDLETQYF. The CDR3 DNA reads as TGCAGTGCTAGAGCCGGGACAGGGGACCTAGAGACCCAGTACTTC.

This rearrangement joins TRBV6-2 or TRBV6-3 to TRBJ2-5, with 7 bases fitting TRBD1. V shed 5 bases, J shed 5 bases, and the junction held 8 bases outside the gene matches. The CDR3 is 14 residues long. Per germline, CDR1 MNHEY and CDR2 SVGEGT. Here the CDR3 reads CASSGYRGTETQYF. CDR3 DNA sequence: TGTGCCAGCAGTGGGTACAGGGGAACGGAGACCCAGTACTTC.

J is TRBJ2-3 and V is TRBV28, with a possible D match to TRBD2 (7 bases). The germline CDR1 and CDR2 sequences are MDHEN and SYDVKM. The V and J ends lost 8 bases and 4 bases respectively, with 16 bases between them. The CDR3 has 14 residues. The CDR3 region has the DNA TGTGCCAGCGGCGGTTCGGGGGGCGCAGATACGCAGTATTTT. It yields the protein CASGGSGGADTQYF.

Ten or more counts support this clonotype. V and J are TRBV28 and TRBJ1-2; D remains ambiguous. Germline V gives CDR1 MDHEN, CDR2 SYDVKM. Trimming pared 6 bases from V and 6 bases from J, leaving 14 bases between. This CDR3 is built from 13 residues. This CDR3 is CASRTDTLDGYTF. In nucleotides, the CDR3 is TGTGCCAGCAGAACCGACACTTTAGATGGCTACACCTTC.